The present T cell receptor (beta chain) was sequenced within a study of T cell repertoires in cytomegalovirus infection. In the study overall: Recently identified HLA-C-restricted CMV epitopes and well-studied HLA-B-restricted CMV epitopes were used by the study. Matching HLA type, along with CMV infection, was indicated by public TCR beta signatures.

Findings of the study overall: The study found HLA-C-restricted CMV-specific TCR beta clonotypes dominating the ex vivo response.

Germline-derived CDR1 and CDR2 are SGHTA and FQGNSA. The CDR3 has 12 amino acids. The V end was cut by 4 bases, the J end by 3 bases, with 3 bases between. Each CDR3 protein is one row after TCRdb ran MiXCR on the reads. The sample has 650,000 to 900,000 distinct CDR3 sequences, 25% to 30% seen once. This clonotype was recorded at least ten times. The antigen is undetermined. The V and J genes are TRBV7-2 and TRBJ2-2; no clear D. This material consisted of cultured CD8+ T cells from PBMCs, taken from culture after CMV antigen stimulation. The sequence was obtained from a human donor in good health (CMV status not recorded). Some clones in this sample may be carry-over from other donors' samples. The CDR3 DNA sequence: TGTGCCAGCAGCTCAGACACCGGGGAGCTGTTTTTT. It codes for CASSSDTGELFF.